Following are 20 T cell receptor beta chains from one sample sequenced in a study of T cells in women clearing cervical HPV infection. Method: immunoSEQ multiplex PCR; TCRdb's copy keeps in-frame clones and lacks some. This table holds about 40,000 clones. Sequenced: blood buffy coat. These receptors originate from a woman between 18 and 70 years old with a cervical HPV16 infection that either progressed to CIN3+ or cleared (not recorded which).

Comments on this clone: The observed sequence ends 3 residues before the CDR3 terminus, with the missing tail filled in from the germline J gene. J is TRBJ1-5 and V is TRBV2; 8 bases are shared with TRBD1. The CDR3 consists of 15 residues. Germline V gene sequence: CDR1 SNHLY, CDR2 FYNNEI. J gave up 5 bases and V 5 bases, and 8 bases lay outside the gene matches. The CDR3 region is CASSYYGQGDQPQHF. The sequenced part of the CDR3 DNA is TGTGCCAGCAGTTATTATGGACAGGGTGATCAGCCC.

CDR3 loop: CASSGGSGGANTGELFF. The CDR3 bases that were read are TGCGCCAGCAGCGGCGGAAGCGGGGGCGCGAACACCGGGGAG. The rearrangement links TRBV4-1 to TRBJ2-2; 8 positions agree with TRBD2. The observed sequence ends 3 residues before the CDR3 terminus, with the missing tail filled in from the germline J gene. The CDR3 length is 17 residues. After removal of 5 bases from V and 0 bases from J, the junction contained 8 bases not matched to a gene. Germline CDR1 MGHRA, CDR2 YSYEKL.

To note about this clone: The read ends 3 residues before the CDR3 terminus; that terminus is restored from the germline J gene. This chain links TRBV5-1 with TRBJ2-1; D might be TRBD2 (6 bases). The CDR3 consists of 16 residues. Germline assignment: CDR1 SGHRS and CDR2 YFSETQ. V lost 0 bases to trimming and J lost 0 bases, with 10 bases between them. CDR3 loop: CASSLEAGGSYNEQFF. The CDR3 DNA, read in part, is TGCGCCAGCAGCTTGGAGGCCGGGGGCTCCTACAATGAG.

As concerns this clone: Read coverage stops 3 residues before the CDR3 terminus; the germline J gene supplies the remainder. V gene TRBV20-1 combines with J gene TRBJ2-3; 8 nucleotides align to TRBD2. The CDR3 loop spans 17 amino acids. Looked up from germline, CDR1 is DFQATT and CDR2 is SNEGSKA (reference sequence). Trimming took 0 bases from V and 6 from J; bases not matched to a gene: 14. The covered CDR3 bases are TGCAGTGCTAGAGATCGACGGGGAAGCGGGAGAGGGGATACG. Protein: CSARDRRGSGRGDT. The whole CDR3 region reads CSARDRRGSGRGDTQYF.

For this clone: Sequencing ends 3 residues short of the CDR3 end; the germline J gene provides the rest. The chain links TRBV28 to TRBJ1-5; 7 bases map to TRBD1. This CDR3 spans 15 amino acids. With V trimmed by 5 bases and J by 7 bases, 11 bases remained unmatched. CDR1 MDHEN and CDR2 SYDVKM come from the germline V gene. The CDR3 reads CASSPAGTETQPQHF. The CDR3 DNA, read in part, is TGTGCCAGCAGTCCTGCCGGGACAGAGACCCAGCCC.

A remark on this clone: The sequenced fragment ends 3 residues before the CDR3 boundary, so the rest is inferred from the germline J gene. The chain combines TRBV11-2 with TRBJ1-4, with D maybe TRBD1 (5 bases). CDR3 length: 15 amino acids. Trimming removed 1 base at V and 8 bases at J, with 14 bases between. Per germline, CDR1 SGHAT and CDR2 FQNNGV. The DNA read from the CDR3 is TGTGCCAGCAGCTTAGGAATTTGGGGGGAAGAAAAA. This translates into CASSLGIWGEEK. The CDR3, in full, reads CASSLGIWGEEKLFF.

Remarks on this clone: The CDR3 extends 3 residues past the end of the read, so its final part is completed from the germline J gene. This rearrangement joins TRBV7-3 to TRBJ2-3, with 14 positions matching TRBD2. The V and J ends lost 4 bases and 1 base, in that order; junction bases with no gene match: 1. The CDR3 loop spans 16 amino acids. Germline V CDR1 and CDR2: SGHTA, FQGTGA. Incomplete CDR3 DNA: TGTGCCAGCAGCTCGGGACTAGCGGGAGGCACAGATACG. Its translation: CASSSGLAGGTDT. The whole CDR3 region reads CASSSGLAGGTDTQYF.

Concerning this clone itself: Coverage ceases 3 residues before the CDR3 finishes, and the germline J gene fills in the end. The chain recombines TRBV5-1 with TRBJ1-1, with D possibly being TRBD1 (6 bases). Trimming cost V 2 bases and J 6 bases, with 20 bases left between them. Looked up from germline, CDR1 is SGHRS and CDR2 is YFSETQ. The CDR3 covers 16 residues. The CDR3 bases that were read are TGCGCCAGCAGCTTTGAAACAGGGCCTATTGATCCTGAA. It codes for CASSFETGPIDPE. Given in full, the CDR3 is CASSFETGPIDPEAFF. The whole variable domain, remainder taken from reference TRBV5-1 and TRBJ1-1, is KAGVTQTPRYLIKTRGQQVTLSCSPISGHRSVSWYQQTPGQGLQFLFEYFSETQRNKGNFPGRFSGRQFSNSRSEMNVSTLELGDSALYLCASSFETGPIDPEAFFGQGTRLTVV.

Details on this clone: The read finishes 3 residues shy of the CDR3 end, and the germline J gene is used to complete it. The chain joins TRBV20-1 to TRBJ2-7; possibly TRBD2 for D (5 bases). The germline V and J ends were trimmed by 0 bases and 1 base, with 7 bases remaining between them. The CDR3 has 13 residues. From germline, CDR1 is DFQATT and CDR2 SNEGSKA (reference sequence). The CDR3 loop is CSARDVASYEQYF. The CDR3 DNA, read in part, is TGCAGTGCTAGAGACGTAGCGTCCTACGAG.

With regard to this clone: The DNA ends 3 residues before the CDR3 does, and the rest of the CDR3 is filled in from the germline J gene. The chain couples TRBV7-6 to TRBJ2-1; perhaps TRBD2 as D (5 bases). This CDR3 is built from 13 residues. CDR1 and CDR2 (germline): SGHVS, FNYEAQ. Trimming took 5 bases from V and 7 from J, leaving 12 bases between them. This CDR3 is CASSTGLRNEQFF. The DNA read from the CDR3 is TGTGCCAGCAGCACCGGACTGAGGAATGAG.

Of note for this clone: The observed sequence ends 3 residues before the CDR3 terminus, with the missing tail filled in from the germline J gene. The chain couples TRBV28 to TRBJ2-1, with TRBD1 identical over 8 bases. Germline CDR1 is MDHEN and CDR2 is SYDVKM. The CDR3 sequence is 15 residues long. The ends lost 6 bases at V and 8 bases at J; junction bases unmatched: 12. The DNA read from the CDR3 is TGTGCCAGCAGGCCCGGACAGGGTTCTTGGGATGAG. Encoded protein: CASRPGQGSWDE. The full CDR3 sequence reads CASRPGQGSWDEQFF. The complete variable domain, with remaining parts taken from reference TRBV28 and TRBJ2-1, reads DVKVTQSSRYLVKRTGEKVFLECVQDMDHENMFWYRQDPGLGLRLIYFSYDVKMKEKGDIPEGYSVSREKKERFSLILESASTNQTSMYLCASRPGQGSWDEQFFGPGTRLTVL.

For this clone: One end of the junction varies from germline; a read error may be responsible. The missing CDR3 end, 3 residues past where the read stops, is filled in from the germline J gene. This chain uses TRBV4-1 with TRBJ2-3; weak D call: TRBD1 (6 bases). The CDR3 has 15 residues. Germline CDR1 is MGHRA and CDR2 is YSYEKL. Incomplete CDR3 DNA: TGCACCAGCAGCCAATCAAAGGGGGGCACAGATACG. It is translated as CTSSQSKGGTDT. The full CDR3 protein reads CTSSQSKGGTDTQYF.

Remarks on this clone: The read terminates 3 residues ahead of where the CDR3 ends, so the germline J gene completes it. The gene calls are TRBV7-9 and TRBJ1-1; 9 nucleotides line up with TRBD1. This CDR3 is built from 13 residues. Per the germline V gene, CDR1 is SEHNR and CDR2 is FQNEAQ (reference sequence). Unmatched junction bases numbered 1, after V lost 1 base and J lost 7 bases. CDR3 loop: CASSLGTGDEAFF. The CDR3 DNA, read in part, is TGTGCCAGCAGCTTAGGGACAGGGGATGAA.

In the case of this clone: The read falls 3 residues short of the CDR3 end, and the missing part is taken from the germline J gene. The chain couples TRBV5-6 to TRBJ1-3; D not resolved. Germline-derived CDR1 and CDR2 are SGHDT and YYEEEE. CDR3 length: 14 residues. The ends were cut back, 3 bases at V and 1 base at J, with 8 bases in the middle. This chain's CDR3 is CASSSQLSGNTIYF. The CDR3 bases that were read are TGTGCCAGCAGCTCTCAGTTGTCTGGAAACACC. The whole variable domain, filled in from reference TRBV5-6 and TRBJ1-3, reads DAGVTQSPTHLIKTRGQQVTLRCSPKSGHDTVSWYQQALGQGPQFIFQYYEEEERQRGNFPDRFSGHQFPNYSSELNVNALLLGDSALYLCASSSQLSGNTIYFGEGSWLTVV.

As to this clone: Coverage ceases 3 residues before the CDR3 finishes, and the germline J gene fills in the end. V and J are TRBV6-2 or TRBV6-3 and TRBJ1-2; 8 bases match TRBD1. J lost 7 bases, V lost 7 bases, and 8 bases had no gene match. This CDR3 contains 13 residues. Germline V gene data show CDR1 as MNHEY and CDR2 as SVGEGT. Here the CDR3 reads CASNLSGGGGYTF. The covered CDR3 bases are TGTGCCAGCAACCTTTCAGGGGGCGGTGGC.

To note about this clone: The CDR3 end falls 3 residues outside the read, so it is completed with the germline J gene. This chain connects TRBV14 to TRBJ1-2; 8 nucleotides align to TRBD1. The germline V gene encodes CDR1 SGHDN and CDR2 FVKESK. The CDR3 consists of 13 residues. V trimming: 4 bases; J trimming: 4 bases; junction bases outside the gene matches: 2. CDR3 in amino acids: CASSPDRAYGYTF. Incomplete CDR3 DNA: TGTGCCAGCAGCCCGGACAGGGCCTATGGC.

In regard to this clone: Read coverage stops 3 residues before the CDR3 terminus; the germline J gene supplies the remainder. The chain uses TRBV2 and TRBJ1-1, with 11 nucleotides matching TRBD1. From germline, CDR1 is SNHLY and CDR2 FYNNEI. The ends lost 7 bases at V and 0 bases at J; junction bases unmatched: 10. The CDR3 has 17 residues. The CDR3 is CASKKGGQGVLNTEAFF. CDR3 DNA, as far as it was read: TGTGCCAGCAAGAAGGGGGGACAGGGGGTTTTGAACACTGAA. Variable domain in full (rest from reference TRBV2 and TRBJ1-1): EPEVTQTPSHQVTQMGQEVILRCVPISNHLYFYWYRQILGQKVEFLVSFYNNEISEKSEIFDDQFSVERPDGSNFTLKIRSTKLEDSAMYFCASKKGGQGVLNTEAFFGQGTRLTVV.

Points on this clone: The CDR3 goes on 3 residues after the read ends, and that part is filled in from the germline J gene. V usage is TRBV9 and J usage is TRBJ2-7; TRBD1 agrees at 8 bases. Germline V gives CDR1 SGDLS, CDR2 YYNGEE. The CDR3 covers 17 residues. With 0 bases clipped from V and 1 base from J, the junction kept 9 bases outside the gene matches. The CDR3 loop reads CASSVARTGIGSYEQYF. The sequenced CDR3 bases are TGTGCCAGCAGCGTAGCTAGGACAGGGATTGGGTCCTACGAG.

Notes on this clone: The read comes to an end 3 residues before the CDR3 does, leaving the germline J gene to fill in the end. The chain combines TRBV10-1 with TRBJ1-5; D possibly corresponds to TRBD1 (6 bases). The germline CDR1 and CDR2 sequences are WNHNN and SYGVQD (reference sequence). The CDR3 loop spans 13 amino acids. V shed 8 bases and J shed 1 base, with 9 bases lying between them. The sequenced CDR3 bases are TGCGCCAGCGGTCAGGGGAGCAATCAGCCC. This encodes CASGQGSNQP. In full, the CDR3 is CASGQGSNQPQHF.

Concerning this clone itself: The observed sequence ends 3 residues before the CDR3 terminus, with the missing tail filled in from the germline J gene. V usage is TRBV7-2 and J usage is TRBJ2-1; 10 positions agree with TRBD2. The CDR3 consists of 16 residues. From germline, CDR1 is SGHTA and CDR2 FQGNSA. The junction had 5 bases not matched to a gene; V was cut back by 0 bases and J by 6 bases. CDR3 loop: CASSLAPASGSNEQFF. The part of the CDR3 DNA that was read is TGTGCCAGCAGCTTAGCGCCGGCTAGCGGGAGCAATGAG.